This T cell receptor beta chain derives from a study of cytomegalovirus exposure and HLA in healthy donors. Study-wide results and caveats: Looking again later, the authors saw that most CMV-associated TCR beta chains seemed HLA-restricted.

60 Vbeta and 13 Jbeta primers were used in PCR. Libraries were prepared by immunoSEQ multiplex PCR; TCRdb keeps only in-frame clonotypes and omits some of them. Altogether 95,000 to 150,000 clones are present, more than 65% being singletons, with the ten largest covering under 5%. This clone occurred a few times. The antigen is not known. The sequencing input was PBMCs. This sequence originates from a man aged 18 to 35 in good health and CMV-seropositive.

For the CDR3, the DNA is TGCGCCAGCAGTGATCACCGGGACAGGGAGGAAGATACGCAGTATTTT. This codes for CASSDHRDREEDTQYF. The chain uses TRBV10-1 and TRBJ2-3, with 9 bases lining up with TRBD1. V gave up 3 bases and J gave up 5 bases; unmatched junction bases: 9. This CDR3 has 16 residues. Germline CDR1 WNHNN, CDR2 SYGVQD (reference sequence).